These T cell receptor beta chains were read from a single sample in a study of early T cells in non-severe SARS-CoV-2 infection. MiXCR was run by TCRdb on the 5' RACE reads, yielding one entry per CDR3 protein. This sample has 85,000 to 120,000 distinct CDR3 sequences, with about an eighth found just once. Material: whole blood. These receptors came from an adult who was a healthcare worker with PCR-confirmed SARS-CoV-2 infection or an uninfected control (not recorded which). Both conserved end residues are part of each CDR3. Fields, in order: V gene, J gene, clone size, CDR3 protein. Clone size is not always given. Where it is, it says once, few, many or a class for expanded clones.

TRBV27	TRBJ2-5	few	CASSPSVAYQETQYF
TRBV7-9	TRBJ2-7	many	CASSLNSEQYF
TRBV20-1	TRBJ2-7	few	CSARQGGTYEQYF
TRBV7-9	TRBJ1-4	few	CASSSGFFRLNEKLFF
TRBV7-8	TRBJ2-5	medium-sized	CASSSLITGGMVRETQYF
TRBV3-1	TRBJ2-1	few	CASSQGTLAGGPPEQFF
TRBV7-2	TRBJ2-1	NA	CASSLVSRLGAFNEQFF
TRBV20-1	TRBJ1-5	few	CSVVTGGSQSQHF
TRBV6-6	TRBJ2-3	NA	CASRARETGTDTQYF
TRBV11-2	TRBJ2-7	few	CASSLQGEVGQYF
TRBV28	TRBJ2-5	many	CASSKDRLQETQYF
TRBV5-1	TRBJ2-4	many	CASSLILAKNIQYF
TRBV29-1	TRBJ2-7	NA	CSVTDRAGYEQYF
TRBV7-7	TRBJ2-7	many	CASSLVRAGELYF
TRBV7-8	TRBJ2-3	NA	CASSSTGTLDDTQYF